This TCR beta chain was observed in a study of cytomegalovirus exposure and HLA in healthy donors. The data were produced by immunoSEQ multiplex PCR, yet TCRdb's version contains in-frame clones alone and is incomplete. Counted here are hundreds of thousands of clones, over 75% occurring once; the ten biggest clones make up about 2%. About this clone: Its antigen is still unknown.

Study-level points and caveats: In vitro confirmation showed three CMV-associated chains to be CMV antigen specific. Despite most TCR sequences being rare, some public TCRs occurred in many donors.

The sequencing sample was made of PBMCs. The sequence was collected from a young woman in good health and CMV-seropositive.

For the CDR3, the DNA is TGTGCCAGCAGCTTAACAGGGGTTCACACTGAAGCTTTCTTT. Translation: CASSLTGVHTEAFF. This chain joins TRBV7-9 and TRBJ1-1; 7 nucleotides line up with TRBD1. The V gene end was trimmed by 2 bases and the J gene end by 3 bases; junction bases not matched to a gene: 3. The germline V gene encodes CDR1 SEHNR and CDR2 FQNEAQ (reference sequence). This CDR3 region has 14 residues.